What follows are 5 T cell receptor beta chains derived from one specimen sequenced in a study of cytomegalovirus exposure and HLA in healthy donors. With 60 Vbeta and 13 Jbeta primers, the PCR was carried out. The method was immunoSEQ multiplex PCR; TCRdb's version includes in-frame clones alone and lacks a portion of them. The repertoire includes some 160,000 clones, about 78% of them detected once, and 5.7% sits in the top ten. Sequenced input: PBMCs. These receptors were obtained from a man between 35 and 55 years old in good health and CMV-seronegative.

V and J are TRBV7-2 and TRBJ2-7, with D tentatively TRBD2 (6 bases). V was shortened by 1 base and J by 3 bases, with 13 bases between the two germline ends. The CDR3 is made up of 15 amino acids. Germline CDR1 reads SGHTA; CDR2 reads FQGNSA. In DNA form, the CDR3 reads TGTGCCAGCAGCTTAGTCTCGGGGGTCGACTACGAGCAGTACTTC. Translated: CASSLVSGVDYEQYF.

The rearrangement joins TRBV18 to TRBJ1-1; D is unclear. The CDR3 consists of 13 residues. CDR1 is KGHSH, CDR2 LQKENI, per germline. Deletions cut 4 bases from V and 4 bases from J, with 10 bases between. The CDR3 is CASSQDGSTEAFF. DNA of the CDR3: TGTGCCAGCTCACAGGACGGGAGCACTGAAGCTTTCTTT.

This clone was found once. The V call is TRBV4-1, the J call TRBJ1-1; possible D gene TRBD1, 5 bases. The V and J ends lost 4 bases and 0 bases respectively, with 9 bases between them. CDR1 is MGHRA, CDR2 YSYEKL, per germline. The CDR3 is 14 amino acids. The CDR3 coding sequence is TGCGCCAGCAGCCGCACAGGAATGAACACTGAAGCTTTCTTT. Amino acid sequence: CASSRTGMNTEAFF.

The CDR3, as DNA: TGCGCCAGCAGGGACTCCTACGACTACGAGCAGTACTTC. This codes for CASRDSYDYEQYF. This chain connects TRBV5-1 to TRBJ2-7, with D perhaps matching TRBD2 (5 bases). CDR3 length equals 13 residues. The V end lost 5 bases, the J end lost 3 bases, and 12 bases lay between the germline ends. Germline values: CDR1 SGHRS, CDR2 YFSETQ.

The chain carries TRBV5-1 and TRBJ1-1; unclear D gene. V lost 5 bases and J lost 4, with 12 bases in between. The CDR3 length is 13 residues. From germline, CDR1 is SGHRS and CDR2 YFSETQ. Here the CDR3 DNA reads TGCGCCAGCAGTCCAGAGGGTGGCACTGAAGCTTTCTTT. Residues: CASSPEGGTEAFF.